This T cell receptor beta chain was found in a study of cytomegalovirus exposure and HLA in healthy donors. The PCR ran on 60 Vbeta and 13 Jbeta primers. TCRdb keeps only in-frame clones here, not all; method: immunoSEQ multiplex PCR. The top ten hold approximately 11% of the sample, which has 110,000 or so clones, around 77% seen once. V gave up 4 bases and J gave up 2 bases, with 12 bases separating them. The germline V gene has CDR1 SGHTA and CDR2 FQGNSA. The CDR3 has 14 amino acids. Specimen: PBMCs. The chain has TRBV7-2 and TRBJ2-7; no firm D call. This TCR was sampled from a man in his forties or fifties in good health and CMV-seropositive. In nucleotides, the CDR3 is TGTGCCAGCAGCTCACTGAGGATTACCTACGAGCAGTACTTC. Protein product: CASSSLRITYEQYF. The variable domain in full, with the rest retrieved from reference TRBV7-2 and TRBJ2-7, is GAGVSQSPSNKVTEKGKDVELRCDPISGHTALYWYRQSLGQGLEFLIYFQGNSAPDKSGLPSDRFSAERTGGSVSTLTIQRTQQEDSAVYLCASSSLRITYEQYFGPGTRLTVT.